Sequencing of this TCR beta chain was carried out in a study of response to subunit inactivated influenza vaccine. TCRdb re-called the RT-PCR reads through MiXCR, storing one row per CDR3 protein. Seen here are 650,000 to 850,000 distinct CDR3 sequences, approximately 15% observed once, and the top ten hold around 7.3%. Study conclusions and caveats: Authors suggested few new T cells are recruited by each seasonal influenza vaccination.

Regarding this clonotype: Its antigen is as yet unknown.

The length of the CDR3 is 15 residues. With V trimmed by 5 bases and J by 6 bases, 6 bases remained unmatched. In germline, CDR1 is SGHTA, CDR2 FQGNSA. The sequenced sample was PBMCs from blood, obtained less than 15 days before vaccination. The sequence was collected from a middle-aged man who received an inactivated influenza vaccine. This rearrangement joins TRBV7-2 to TRBJ2-2; 10 nucleotides match TRBD1. The CDR3 is CASSARDRGPGELFF. The CDR3 DNA is TGTGCCAGCAGCGCCCGGGACAGGGGTCCCGGGGAGCTGTTTTTT.